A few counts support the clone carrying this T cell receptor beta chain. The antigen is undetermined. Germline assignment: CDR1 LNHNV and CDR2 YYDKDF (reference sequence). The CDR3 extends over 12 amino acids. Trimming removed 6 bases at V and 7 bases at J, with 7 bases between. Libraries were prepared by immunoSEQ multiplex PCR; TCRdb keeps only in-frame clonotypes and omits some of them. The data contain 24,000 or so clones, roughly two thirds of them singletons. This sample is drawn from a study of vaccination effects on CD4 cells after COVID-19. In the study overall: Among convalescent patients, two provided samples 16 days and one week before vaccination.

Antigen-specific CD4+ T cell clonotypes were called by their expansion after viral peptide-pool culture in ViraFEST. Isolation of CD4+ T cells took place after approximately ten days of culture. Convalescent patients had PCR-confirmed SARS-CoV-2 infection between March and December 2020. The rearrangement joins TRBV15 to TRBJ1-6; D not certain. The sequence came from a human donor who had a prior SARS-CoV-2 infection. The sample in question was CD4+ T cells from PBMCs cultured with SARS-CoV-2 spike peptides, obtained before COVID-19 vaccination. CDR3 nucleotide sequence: TGTGCCACCAGTTACCTAAATTCACCCCTCCACTTT. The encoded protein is CATSYLNSPLHF.